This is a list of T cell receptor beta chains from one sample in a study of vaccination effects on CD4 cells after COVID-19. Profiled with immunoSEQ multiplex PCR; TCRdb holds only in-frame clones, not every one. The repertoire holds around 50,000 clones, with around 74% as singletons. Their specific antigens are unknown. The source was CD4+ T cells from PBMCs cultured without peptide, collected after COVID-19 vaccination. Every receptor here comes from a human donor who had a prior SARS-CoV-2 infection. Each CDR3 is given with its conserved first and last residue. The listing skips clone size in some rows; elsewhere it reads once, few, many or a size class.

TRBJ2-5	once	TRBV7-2	CASSLGSGWKTQYF
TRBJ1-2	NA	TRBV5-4	CASSSGGRDYGYTF
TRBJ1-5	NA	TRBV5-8	CASSQFYTGQPQHF
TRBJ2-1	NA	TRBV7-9	CASSFPGGSYNEQFF
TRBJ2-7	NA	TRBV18	CASSPRGAGGTYEQYF
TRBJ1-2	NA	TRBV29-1	CSVARNYGYTF
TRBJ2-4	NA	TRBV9	CASSVAGGLGAKNIQYF
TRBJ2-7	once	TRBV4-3	CASSQDRAGGINEQYF
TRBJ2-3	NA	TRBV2	CASSFSNTQYF
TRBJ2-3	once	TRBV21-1	CAGFRLLLAGGTDTQYF
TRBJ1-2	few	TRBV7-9	CASSRTGGYGYTF
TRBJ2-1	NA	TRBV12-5	CASGLRWRGLAGDKAYNEQFF
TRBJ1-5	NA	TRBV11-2	CASSLLSGVDQPQHF
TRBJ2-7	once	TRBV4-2	CASSQELSGSLYEQYF
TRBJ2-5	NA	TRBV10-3	CAISDVVETQYF
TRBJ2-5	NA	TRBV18	CASSPPPVETQYF
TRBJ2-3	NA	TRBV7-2	CASSSQGSTDTQYF
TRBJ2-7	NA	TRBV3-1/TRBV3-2	CASSPWQGDEQYF
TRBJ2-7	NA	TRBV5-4	CASSFTDRAKHEQYF
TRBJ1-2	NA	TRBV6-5	CASILQRADGYTF
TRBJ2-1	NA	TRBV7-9	CASSLSLAGTHNEQFF
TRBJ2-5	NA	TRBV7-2	CASSLALDWSQETQYF
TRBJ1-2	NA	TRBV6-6	CASSDLAGGTYGYTF
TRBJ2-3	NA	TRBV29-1	CSVDKGLPDTQYF
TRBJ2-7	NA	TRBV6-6	CASSFQEFQYF
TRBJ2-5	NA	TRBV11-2	CASSGTASTQYF
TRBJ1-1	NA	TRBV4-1	CASSQKGAGNTEAFF
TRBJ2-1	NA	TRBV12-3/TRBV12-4	CASRQVTYNEQFF
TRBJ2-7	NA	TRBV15	CATSSGGTGALGQYF
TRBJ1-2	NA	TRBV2	CASTLSDGYTF
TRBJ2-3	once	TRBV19	CASSQVTGASTDTQYF
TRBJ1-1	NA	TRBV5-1	CASSPMGQNTEAFF
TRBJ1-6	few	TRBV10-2	CASSVENSPLHF
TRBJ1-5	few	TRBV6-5	CASSETGGGQPQHF
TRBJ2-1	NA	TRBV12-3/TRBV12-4	CASSLARNEQFF
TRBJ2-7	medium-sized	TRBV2	CASSGGLAGGQEQYF
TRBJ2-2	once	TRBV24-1	CATSDPRQGDTGELFF
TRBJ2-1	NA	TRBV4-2	CASSQGRGQGADNEQFF
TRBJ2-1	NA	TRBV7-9	CATGGGYSGNEQFF
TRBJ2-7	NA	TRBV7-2	CASSPPASSGRPYEQYF
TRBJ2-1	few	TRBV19	CASSIGTSGSSEQFF
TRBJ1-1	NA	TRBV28	CASSFGQGRTEAFF
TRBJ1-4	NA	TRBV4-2	CASSQVGRGAVGGEKLFF
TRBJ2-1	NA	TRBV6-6	CASSQSSGGYNEQFF
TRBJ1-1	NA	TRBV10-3	CAIRLGQDTEAFF
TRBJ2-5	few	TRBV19	CASNAGTSGQETQYF
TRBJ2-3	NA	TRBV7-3	CASSLGGGITSTDTQYF
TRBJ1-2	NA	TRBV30	CAWNRGSVDGYTF
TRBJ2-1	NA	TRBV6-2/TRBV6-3	CASSYDPGYNEQFF
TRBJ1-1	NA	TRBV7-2	CASSFKWDTEAFF
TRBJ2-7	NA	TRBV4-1	CASSPIWGKRDSGYEQYF
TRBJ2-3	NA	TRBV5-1	CASSLGLAGRWADTQYF
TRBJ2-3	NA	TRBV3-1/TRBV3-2	CASSQEKAGVSADTQYF
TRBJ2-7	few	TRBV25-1	CASSAGIPGYEQYF
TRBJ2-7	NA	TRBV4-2	CASSRTSGSNEQYF
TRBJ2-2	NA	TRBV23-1	CASSLRDTGELFF
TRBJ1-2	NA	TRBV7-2	CASSFIGGLSYGYTF
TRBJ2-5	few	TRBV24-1	CATSDPGQGGETQYF
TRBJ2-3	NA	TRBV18	CASSPPSKTDTQYF